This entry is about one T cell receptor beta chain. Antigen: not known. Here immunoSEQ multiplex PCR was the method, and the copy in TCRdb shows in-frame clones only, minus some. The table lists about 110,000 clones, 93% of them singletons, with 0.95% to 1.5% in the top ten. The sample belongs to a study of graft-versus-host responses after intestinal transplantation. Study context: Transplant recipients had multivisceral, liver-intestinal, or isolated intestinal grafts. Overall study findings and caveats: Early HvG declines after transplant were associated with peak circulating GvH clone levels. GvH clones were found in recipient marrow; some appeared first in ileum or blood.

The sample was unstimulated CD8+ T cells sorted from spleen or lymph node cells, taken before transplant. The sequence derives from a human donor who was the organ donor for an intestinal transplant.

The CDR3 here is CASRKEGTYEQYF. The DNA of the CDR3 is TGTGCCAGCAGAAAAGAGGGTACCTACGAGCAGTACTTC. The chain carries TRBV7-8 and TRBJ2-7; the D gene is possibly TRBD2 (5 bases). V lost 6 bases and J 2 bases, leaving 11 bases between the germline ends. The CDR3 contains 13 residues. Germline CDR1 reads SGHVS; CDR2 reads FQNEAQ.